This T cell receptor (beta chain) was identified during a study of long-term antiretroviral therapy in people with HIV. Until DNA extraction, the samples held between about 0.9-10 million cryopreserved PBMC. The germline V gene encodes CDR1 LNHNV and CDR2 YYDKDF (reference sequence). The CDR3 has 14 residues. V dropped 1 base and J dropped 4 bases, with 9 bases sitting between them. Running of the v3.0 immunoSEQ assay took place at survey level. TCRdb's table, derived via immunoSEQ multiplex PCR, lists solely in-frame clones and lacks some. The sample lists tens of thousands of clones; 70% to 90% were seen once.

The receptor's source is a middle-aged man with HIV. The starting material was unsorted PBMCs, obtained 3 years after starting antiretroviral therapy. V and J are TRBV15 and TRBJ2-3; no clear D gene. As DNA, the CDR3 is TGTGCCACCAGCAGAGTTCGGAGTTCAGATACGCAGTATTTT. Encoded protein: CATSRVRSSDTQYF.